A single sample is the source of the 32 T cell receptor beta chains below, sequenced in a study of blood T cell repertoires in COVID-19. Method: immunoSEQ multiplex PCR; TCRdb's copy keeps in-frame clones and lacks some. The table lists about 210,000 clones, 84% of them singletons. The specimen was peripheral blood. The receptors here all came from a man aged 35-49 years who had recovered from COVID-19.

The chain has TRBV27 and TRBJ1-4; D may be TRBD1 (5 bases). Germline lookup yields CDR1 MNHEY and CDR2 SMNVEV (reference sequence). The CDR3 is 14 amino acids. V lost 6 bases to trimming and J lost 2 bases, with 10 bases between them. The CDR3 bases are TGTGCCAGCAGCCCAGGGATCACTAATGAAAAACTGTTTTTT. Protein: CASSPGITNEKLFF.

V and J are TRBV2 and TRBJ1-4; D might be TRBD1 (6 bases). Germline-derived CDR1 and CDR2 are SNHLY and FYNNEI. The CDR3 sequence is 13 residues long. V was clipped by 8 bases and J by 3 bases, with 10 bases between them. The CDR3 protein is CASQGGANEKLFF. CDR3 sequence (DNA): TGTGCCAGCCAAGGGGGTGCTAATGAAAAACTGTTTTTT.

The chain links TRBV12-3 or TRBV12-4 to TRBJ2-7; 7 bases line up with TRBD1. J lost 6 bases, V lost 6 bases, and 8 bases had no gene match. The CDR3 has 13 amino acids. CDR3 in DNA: TGTGCCAGCAGCCGAACAGGGGTTAGCGAGCAGTACTTC. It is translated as CASSRTGVSEQYF.

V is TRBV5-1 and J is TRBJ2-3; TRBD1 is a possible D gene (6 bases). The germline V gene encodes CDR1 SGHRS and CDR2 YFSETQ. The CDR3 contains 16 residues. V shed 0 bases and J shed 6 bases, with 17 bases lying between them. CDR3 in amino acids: CASSLGRGHPTDTQYF. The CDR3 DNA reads TGCGCCAGCAGCTTGGGCCGGGGACATCCCACGGATACGCAGTATTTT.

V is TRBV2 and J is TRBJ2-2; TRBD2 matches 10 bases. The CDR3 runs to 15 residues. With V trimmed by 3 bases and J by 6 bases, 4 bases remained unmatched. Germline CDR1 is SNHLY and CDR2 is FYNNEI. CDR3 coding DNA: TGTGCCAGCAGTGAGCGGCTAGCGGGAGCCGGGGAGCTGTTTTTT. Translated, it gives CASSERLAGAGELFF.

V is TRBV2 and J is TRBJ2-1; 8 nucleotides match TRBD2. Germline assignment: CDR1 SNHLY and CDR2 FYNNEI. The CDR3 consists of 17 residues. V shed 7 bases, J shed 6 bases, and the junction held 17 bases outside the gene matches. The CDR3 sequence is CASIEGPRTGGSNEQFF. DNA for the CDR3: TGTGCCAGCATTGAGGGGCCACGGACGGGAGGGAGCAATGAGCAGTTCTTC.

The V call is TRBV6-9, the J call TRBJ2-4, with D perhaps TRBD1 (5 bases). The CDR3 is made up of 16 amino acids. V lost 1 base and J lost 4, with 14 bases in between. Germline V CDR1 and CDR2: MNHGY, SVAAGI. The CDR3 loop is CASSYWAGSHKNIQYF. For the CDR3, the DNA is TGTGCCAGCAGTTATTGGGCAGGGTCCCATAAAAACATTCAGTACTTC.

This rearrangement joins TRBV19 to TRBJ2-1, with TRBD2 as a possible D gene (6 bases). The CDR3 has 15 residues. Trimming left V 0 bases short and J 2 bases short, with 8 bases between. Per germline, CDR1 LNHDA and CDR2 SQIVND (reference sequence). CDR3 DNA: TGTGCCAGTAGTATAGATTGGGGGGCCTACAATGAGCAGTTCTTC. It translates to CASSIDWGAYNEQFF.

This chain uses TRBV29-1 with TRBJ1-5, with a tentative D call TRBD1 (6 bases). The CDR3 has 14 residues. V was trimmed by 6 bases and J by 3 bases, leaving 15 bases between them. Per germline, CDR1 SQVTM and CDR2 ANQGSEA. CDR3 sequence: CSVDEQGYNQPQHF. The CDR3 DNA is TGCAGCGTGGACGAACAGGGTTACAATCAGCCCCAGCATTTT.

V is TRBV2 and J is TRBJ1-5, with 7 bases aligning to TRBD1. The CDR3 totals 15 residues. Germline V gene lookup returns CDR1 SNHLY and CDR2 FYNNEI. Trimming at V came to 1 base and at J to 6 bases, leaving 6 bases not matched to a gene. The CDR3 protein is CASSEDATGIQPQHF. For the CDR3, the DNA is TGTGCCAGCAGTGAAGATGCGACAGGGATTCAGCCCCAGCATTTT.

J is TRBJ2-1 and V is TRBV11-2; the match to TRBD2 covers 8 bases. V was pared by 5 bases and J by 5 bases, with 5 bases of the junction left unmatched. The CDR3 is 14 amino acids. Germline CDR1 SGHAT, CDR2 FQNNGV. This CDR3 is CASSVAGMNNEQFF. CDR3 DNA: TGTGCCAGCAGCGTAGCGGGGATGAACAATGAGCAGTTCTTC. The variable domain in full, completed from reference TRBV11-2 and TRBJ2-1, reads EAGVAQSPRYKIIEKRQSVAFWCNPISGHATLYWYQQILGQGPKLLIQFQNNGVVDDSQLPKDRFSAERLKGVDSTLKIQPAKLEDSAVYLCASSVAGMNNEQFFGPGTRLTVL.

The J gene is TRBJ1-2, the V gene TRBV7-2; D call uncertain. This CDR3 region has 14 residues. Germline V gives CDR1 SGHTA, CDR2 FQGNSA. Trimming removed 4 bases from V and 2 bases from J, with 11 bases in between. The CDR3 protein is CASSSQQQNYGYTF. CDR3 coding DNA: TGTGCCAGCAGCTCCCAACAGCAAAACTATGGCTACACCTTC.

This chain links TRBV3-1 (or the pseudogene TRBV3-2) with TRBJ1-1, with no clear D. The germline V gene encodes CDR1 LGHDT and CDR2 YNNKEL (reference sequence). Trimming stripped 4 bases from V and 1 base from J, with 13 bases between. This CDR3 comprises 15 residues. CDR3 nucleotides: TGTGCCAGCAGCCCGTCCGCAGCGGCGAACACTGAAGCTTTCTTT. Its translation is CASSPSAAANTEAFF.

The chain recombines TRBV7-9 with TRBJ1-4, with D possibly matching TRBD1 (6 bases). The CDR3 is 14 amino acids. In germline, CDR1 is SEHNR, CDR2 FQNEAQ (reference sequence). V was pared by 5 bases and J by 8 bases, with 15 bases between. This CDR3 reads CASSPTGTGEKLFF. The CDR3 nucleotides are TGTGCCAGCAGCCCCACAGGGACGGGCGAAAAACTGTTTTTT.

The CDR3, as DNA: TGTGCCAGCAGCCTAGTCGCTGGCGGGAGCCAAGAGACCCAGTACTTC. The encoded protein is CASSLVAGGSQETQYF. The genes are TRBV7-2 and TRBJ2-5, with TRBD2 matching 7 bases. The CDR3 has 16 amino acids. Looked up from germline, CDR1 is SGHTA and CDR2 is FQGNSA. The V segment lost 5 bases and the J segment 1 base; nucleotides outside the gene matches: 10. The variable domain in full, with the rest retrieved from reference TRBV7-2 and TRBJ2-5, is GAGVSQSPSNKVTEKGKDVELRCDPISGHTALYWYRQSLGQGLEFLIYFQGNSAPDKSGLPSDRFSAERTGGSVSTLTIQRTQQEDSAVYLCASSLVAGGSQETQYFGPGTRLLVL.

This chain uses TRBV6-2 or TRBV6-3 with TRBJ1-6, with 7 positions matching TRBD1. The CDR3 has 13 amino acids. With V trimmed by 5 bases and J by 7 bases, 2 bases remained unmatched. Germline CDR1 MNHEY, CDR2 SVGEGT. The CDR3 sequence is CASSGQANSPLHF. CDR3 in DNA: TGTGCCAGCAGTGGACAGGCAAATTCACCCCTCCACTTT.

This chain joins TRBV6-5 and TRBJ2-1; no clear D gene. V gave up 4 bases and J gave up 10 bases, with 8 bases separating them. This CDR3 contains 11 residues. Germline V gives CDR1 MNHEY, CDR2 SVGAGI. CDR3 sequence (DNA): TGTGCCAGCAGTTCGTGGAGAGAGCAGTTCTTC. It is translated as CASSSWREQFF.

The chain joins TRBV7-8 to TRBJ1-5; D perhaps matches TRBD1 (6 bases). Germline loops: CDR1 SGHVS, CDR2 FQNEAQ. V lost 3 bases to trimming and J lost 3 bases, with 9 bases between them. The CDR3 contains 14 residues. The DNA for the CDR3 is TGTGCCAGCAGCTTCCGGACAGACAATCAGCCCCAGCATTTT. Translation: CASSFRTDNQPQHF.

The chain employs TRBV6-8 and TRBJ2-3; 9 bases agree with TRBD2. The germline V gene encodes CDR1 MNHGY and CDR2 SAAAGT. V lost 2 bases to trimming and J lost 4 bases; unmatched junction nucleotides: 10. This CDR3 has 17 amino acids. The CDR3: CASSYHGASGEADTQYF. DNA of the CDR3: TGTGCCAGCAGTTACCATGGGGCTAGCGGGGAGGCAGATACGCAGTATTTT.

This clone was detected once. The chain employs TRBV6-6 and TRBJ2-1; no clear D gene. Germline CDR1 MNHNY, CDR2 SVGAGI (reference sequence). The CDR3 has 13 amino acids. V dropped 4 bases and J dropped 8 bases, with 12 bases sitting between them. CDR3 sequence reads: CASSSLFPDEQFF. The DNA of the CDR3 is TGTGCCAGCAGTTCCCTCTTTCCCGATGAGCAGTTCTTC.

The CDR3 spells CASSQGDSPHGYTF. Written as DNA, the CDR3 is TGTGCCAGCAGCCAAGGGGACAGTCCTCATGGCTACACCTTC. The genes are TRBV7-9 and TRBJ1-2; 7 nucleotides agree with TRBD1. This CDR3 region has 14 residues. Trimming took 5 bases from V and 6 from J; bases not matched to a gene: 9. Germline lookup yields CDR1 SEHNR and CDR2 FQNEAQ (reference sequence).

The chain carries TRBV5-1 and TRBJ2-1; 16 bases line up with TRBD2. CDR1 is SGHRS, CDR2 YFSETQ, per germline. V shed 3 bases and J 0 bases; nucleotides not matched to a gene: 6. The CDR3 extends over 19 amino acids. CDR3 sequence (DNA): TGCGCCAGCAGCTCTCCGGGACTAGCGGGGGGGCGCTCCTACAATGAGCAGTTCTTC. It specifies CASSSPGLAGGRSYNEQFF.

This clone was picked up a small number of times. The CDR3 loop reads CASSSRRGLNTEAFF. DNA for the CDR3: TGTGCCAGCAGCTCTCGGAGGGGCCTGAACACTGAAGCTTTCTTT. The V and J genes are TRBV5-4 and TRBJ1-1, with TRBD1 as a possible D gene (5 bases). The ends were cut back, 3 bases at V and 0 bases at J, with 12 bases in the middle. Germline loops: CDR1 SGHNT, CDR2 YYREEE (reference sequence). The CDR3 consists of 15 residues. Complete variable domain (other parts from reference TRBV5-4 and TRBJ1-1): ETGVTQSPTHLIKTRGQQVTLRCSSQSGHNTVSWYQQALGQGPQFIFQYYREEENGRGNFPPRFSGLQFPNYSSELNVNALELDDSALYLCASSSRRGLNTEAFFGQGTRLTVV.

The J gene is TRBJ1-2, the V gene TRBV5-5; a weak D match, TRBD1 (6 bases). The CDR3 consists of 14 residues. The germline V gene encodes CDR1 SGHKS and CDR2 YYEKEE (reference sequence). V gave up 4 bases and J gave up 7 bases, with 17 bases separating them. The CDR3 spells CASSPPGRGFGYTF. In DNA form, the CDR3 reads TGTGCCAGCAGCCCCCCGGGCAGGGGATTTGGCTACACCTTC.

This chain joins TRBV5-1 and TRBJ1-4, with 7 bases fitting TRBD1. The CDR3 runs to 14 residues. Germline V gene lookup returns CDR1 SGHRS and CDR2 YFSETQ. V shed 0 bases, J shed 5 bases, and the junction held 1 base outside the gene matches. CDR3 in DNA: TGCGCCAGCAGCTTGGGGGACAGAAATGAAAAACTGTTTTTT. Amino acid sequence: CASSLGDRNEKLFF. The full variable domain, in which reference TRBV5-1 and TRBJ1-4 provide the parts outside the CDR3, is KAGVTQTPRYLIKTRGQQVTLSCSPISGHRSVSWYQQTPGQGLQFLFEYFSETQRNKGNFPGRFSGRQFSNSRSEMNVSTLELGDSALYLCASSLGDRNEKLFFGSGTQLSVL.

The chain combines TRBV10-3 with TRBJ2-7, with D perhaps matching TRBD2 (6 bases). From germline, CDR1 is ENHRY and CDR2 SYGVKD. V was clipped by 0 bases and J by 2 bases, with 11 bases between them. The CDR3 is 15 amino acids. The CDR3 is CAISESNRGTYEQYF. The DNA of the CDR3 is TGTGCCATCAGTGAGTCGAATCGGGGGACCTACGAGCAGTACTTC.

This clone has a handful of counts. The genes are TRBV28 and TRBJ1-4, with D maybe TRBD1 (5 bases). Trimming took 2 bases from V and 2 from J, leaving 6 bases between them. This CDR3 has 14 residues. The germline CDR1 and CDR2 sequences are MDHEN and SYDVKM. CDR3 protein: CASSLGGTNEKLFF. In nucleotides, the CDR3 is TGTGCCAGCAGTTTAGGGGGGACTAATGAAAAACTGTTTTTT.

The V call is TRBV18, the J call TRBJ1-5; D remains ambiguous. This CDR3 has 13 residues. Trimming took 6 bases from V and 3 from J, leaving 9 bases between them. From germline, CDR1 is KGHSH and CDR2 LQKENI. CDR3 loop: CASSGGPNQPQHF. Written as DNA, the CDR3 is TGTGCCAGCTCCGGAGGGCCCAATCAGCCCCAGCATTTT.

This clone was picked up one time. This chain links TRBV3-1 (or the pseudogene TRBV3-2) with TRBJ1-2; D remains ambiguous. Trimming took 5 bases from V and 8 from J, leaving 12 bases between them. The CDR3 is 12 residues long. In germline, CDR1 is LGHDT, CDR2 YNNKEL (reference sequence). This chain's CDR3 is CASSYQDWGYTF. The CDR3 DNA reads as TGTGCCAGCAGCTATCAAGACTGGGGCTACACCTTC.

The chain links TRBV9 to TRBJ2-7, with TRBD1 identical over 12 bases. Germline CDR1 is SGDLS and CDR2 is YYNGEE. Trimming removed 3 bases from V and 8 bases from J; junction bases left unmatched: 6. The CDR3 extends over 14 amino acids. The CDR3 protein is CASSARDRGLKQYF. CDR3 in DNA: TGTGCCAGCAGCGCCCGGGACAGGGGGCTGAAGCAGTACTTC.

CDR3: CASSGGRGAHWDTQYF. The CDR3 nucleotides read TGTGCCAGCAGCGGGGGCCGGGGGGCGCATTGGGATACGCAGTATTTT. The chain links TRBV7-2 to TRBJ2-3; perhaps TRBD2 as D (7 bases). Trimming took off 5 bases at V and 6 bases at J, with 21 bases between the two ends. This CDR3 has 16 residues. CDR1 is SGHTA and CDR2 is FQGNSA in the germline V gene.

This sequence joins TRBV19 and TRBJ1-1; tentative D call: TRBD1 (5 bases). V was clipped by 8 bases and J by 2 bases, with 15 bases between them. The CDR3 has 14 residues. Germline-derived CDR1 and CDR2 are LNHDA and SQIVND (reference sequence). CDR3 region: CASREGRVNTEAFF. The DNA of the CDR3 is TGTGCCAGTCGGGAGGGGAGGGTCAACACTGAAGCTTTCTTT.